The 5 T cell receptor beta chains given below trace back to one sample, sequenced in a study of T-cell reconstitution after alpha-beta-depleted transplantation in children. Unique molecular identifiers tagged the TCRbeta library. From the PCR reads, TCRdb called clonotypes with MiXCR, one entry per CDR3 protein. Of hundreds of thousands of distinct CDR3 sequences listed, more than 20% are singletons. Source: PBMCs, mostly from graft donor cells, taken 360 days after TCRalphabeta/CD19-depleted stem cell transplant. Every receptor here comes from a female patient aged 2 to 10 who had a stem cell transplant for congenital amegakaryocytic thrombocytopenia, so the T cells may come from the graft donor.

V gene TRBV15 combines with J gene TRBJ1-1; TRBD1 aligns across 7 bases. Trimming cost V 8 bases and J 0 bases; bases outside gene matches: 9. The CDR3 totals 15 residues. Per germline, CDR1 LNHNV and CDR2 YYDKDF (reference sequence). The CDR3 DNA reads TGTGCCACCTCCGGCGGACAGGCGATGAACACTGAAGCTTTCTTT. Encoded protein: CATSGGQAMNTEAFF.

This clonotype was observed a few times. The chain carries TRBV20-1 and TRBJ1-5; no clear D. Per the germline V gene, CDR1 is DFQATT and CDR2 is SNEGSKA (reference sequence). Trimming took 5 bases from V and 3 from J, leaving 14 bases between them. The CDR3 loop spans 14 amino acids. DNA for the CDR3: TGCAGTGCTTCTGGTACTAGGGTCAATCAGCCCCAGCATTTT. Protein product: CSASGTRVNQPQHF.

This clonotype has just one count. The rearrangement joins TRBV4-2 to TRBJ2-3; D call uncertain. The CDR3 runs to 15 residues. From germline, CDR1 is LGHNA and CDR2 YNFKEQ. V lost 1 base, J lost 0 bases, and 8 bases lay in between. CDR3: CASSQGEASTDTQYF. CDR3 sequence (DNA): TGTGCCAGCAGCCAAGGCGAGGCGAGCACAGATACGCAGTATTTT.

This clonotype was seen only a few times. The V call is TRBV28, the J call TRBJ2-7; TRBD2 matches at 14 bases. Germline values: CDR1 MDHEN, CDR2 SYDVKM. V was clipped by 6 bases and J by 1 base; unmatched bases: 11. This CDR3 contains 18 residues. The DNA for the CDR3 is TGTGCCAGCAGGCCACCGGGACTAGCGGGGGCAGAGTCCTACGAGCAGTACTTC. Translation: CASRPPGLAGAESYEQYF. The variable domain in full, with the rest retrieved from reference TRBV28 and TRBJ2-7, is DVKVTQSSRYLVKRTGEKVFLECVQDMDHENMFWYRQDPGLGLRLIYFSYDVKMKEKGDIPEGYSVSREKKERFSLILESASTNQTSMYLCASRPPGLAGAESYEQYFGPGTRLTVT.

This chain links TRBV20-1 with TRBJ1-4; the D gene is possibly TRBD1 (5 bases). V gave up 1 base and J gave up 5 bases, with 8 bases separating them. The CDR3 consists of 13 residues. Looked up from germline, CDR1 is DFQATT and CDR2 is SNEGSKA (reference sequence). The CDR3 DNA sequence: TGCAGTGCTAGAGGACAGTTAAATGAAAAACTGTTTTTT. As protein: CSARGQLNEKLFF.